What follows describes a single TCR beta chain. The germline V gene has CDR1 GTSNPN and CDR2 SVGIG (reference sequence). This CDR3 region has 14 residues. Losses at the gene ends were 1 base for V and 6 bases for J; bases not matched to a gene: 1. It was on clinical symptoms, serum thyroxine, TRAb, thyroid ultrasound and orbital computed tomography that diagnosis relied. This sample was taken from a study of Graves' ophthalmopathy and Graves' hyperthyroidism. RNA served as the template for amplifying TCR beta CDR3 regions. An initial RT-PCR round employing HTBI primers preceded a second-round multiplex PCR. TCRdb re-derived calls from the multiplex PCR reads in MiXCR, one entry per CDR3 protein. The table shows over a million distinct CDR3 sequences, with roughly 35% occurring only once.

Sequences were obtained from peripheral blood or thyroid tissue (not recorded which). The TCR was taken from an adult man with Graves' hyperthyroidism. This chain connects TRBV30 to TRBJ2-7; 15 bases agree with TRBD2. The CDR3 DNA follows: TGTGCCTGGAGTGAGGGACTAGCGGGAGGCGAGCAGTACTTC. Amino acids: CAWSEGLAGGEQYF.